These 7 T cell receptor beta chains were all obtained from the same sample, sequenced in a study of technical replicates of blood from a handful of donors. Generated by immunoSEQ multiplex PCR, the TCRdb table keeps only in-frame clones and is missing some. Of about 100,000 clones listed, more than 90% are singletons. The sequenced sample consisted of T cells isolated from PBMCs. The receptors shown here come from a human donor in good health.

The V call is TRBV29-1, the J call TRBJ2-2, with 7 bases matching TRBD2. Germline CDR1 is SQVTM and CDR2 is ANQGSEA. Trimming cost V 5 bases and J 0 bases; bases outside gene matches: 6. The CDR3 runs to 15 residues. The CDR3 sequence is CSVQRGAANTGELFF. CDR3 in DNA: TGCAGCGTTCAGCGGGGAGCCGCGAACACCGGGGAGCTGTTTTTT.

This chain connects TRBV30 to TRBJ1-2; 10 bases line up with TRBD1. The J segment lost 6 bases and the V segment lost 3 bases, leaving 4 bases of the junction unmatched. CDR3 length: 13 residues. Germline CDR1 and CDR2: GTSNPN and SVGIG (reference sequence). The CDR3 spells CAWSLDRGDGYTF. The CDR3 coding sequence is TGTGCCTGGAGCCTGGACAGGGGGGATGGCTACACCTTC. Together with reference TRBV30 and TRBJ1-2, the CDR3 gives the full variable domain: SQTIHQWPATLVQPVGSPLSLECTVEGTSNPNLYWYRQAAGRGLQLLFYSVGIGQISSEVPQNLSASRPQDRQFILSSKKLLLSDSGFYLCAWSLDRGDGYTFGSGTRLTVV.

This rearrangement joins TRBV19 to TRBJ2-7, with TRBD1 identical over 7 bases. The V gene end was trimmed by 3 bases and the J gene end by 1 base; junction bases not matched to a gene: 6. CDR3 length: 15 residues. Per germline, CDR1 LNHDA and CDR2 SQIVND (reference sequence). CDR3 in amino acids: CASSISGQSSYEQYF. CDR3 nucleotide sequence: TGTGCCAGTAGTATTTCGGGACAGAGTTCCTACGAGCAGTACTTC. The full variable domain, its missing parts supplied by reference TRBV19 and TRBJ2-7, is DGGITQSPKYLFRKEGQNVTLSCEQNLNHDAMYWYRQDPGQGLRLIYYSQIVNDFQKGDIAEGYSVSREKKESFPLTVTSAQKNPTAFYLCASSISGQSSYEQYFGPGTRLTVT.

The V call is TRBV4-2, the J call TRBJ1-5; D is possibly TRBD1 (5 bases). Germline CDR1 reads LGHNA; CDR2 reads YNFKEQ. The CDR3 is 17 amino acids. Trimming cost V 0 bases and J 7 bases, with 19 bases left between them. The CDR3 reads CASSQDLRGISQQPQHF. The CDR3 region has the DNA TGTGCCAGCAGCCAAGATCTAAGGGGCATTTCGCAACAGCCCCAGCATTTT.

The chain couples TRBV15 to TRBJ2-5; 9 bases match TRBD1. Germline trimming cut 1 base from V and 4 bases from J; bases unmatched to any gene: 4. This CDR3 region has 15 residues. From germline, CDR1 is LNHNV and CDR2 YYDKDF (reference sequence). The CDR3 is CATSRARQGGETQYF. The CDR3 nucleotides read TGTGCCACCAGCAGAGCCCGACAGGGGGGAGAGACCCAGTACTTC.

The rearrangement links TRBV19 to TRBJ2-1; perhaps TRBD1 as D (6 bases). The CDR3 consists of 17 residues. Germline lookup yields CDR1 LNHDA and CDR2 SQIVND (reference sequence). The germline V and J ends were trimmed by 5 bases and 0 bases, with 17 bases remaining between them. The CDR3 nucleotides are TGTGCCAGTAGTGCACCGGGACAATATAGCTCCTACAATGAGCAGTTCTTC. It specifies CASSAPGQYSSYNEQFF. Full variable domain (missing parts from reference TRBV19 and TRBJ2-1): DGGITQSPKYLFRKEGQNVTLSCEQNLNHDAMYWYRQDPGQGLRLIYYSQIVNDFQKGDIAEGYSVSREKKESFPLTVTSAQKNPTAFYLCASSAPGQYSSYNEQFFGPGTRLTVL.

The chain carries TRBV19 and TRBJ1-5; D unresolved. V lost 5 bases, J lost 5 bases, and 13 bases lay in between. The CDR3 consists of 14 residues. Germline V gene data show CDR1 as LNHDA and CDR2 as SQIVND (reference sequence). CDR3 residues: CASSFLQLDQPQHF. The DNA of the CDR3 is TGTGCCAGTAGTTTCCTACAGTTGGATCAGCCCCAGCATTTT. Variable domain in full (rest from reference TRBV19 and TRBJ1-5): DGGITQSPKYLFRKEGQNVTLSCEQNLNHDAMYWYRQDPGQGLRLIYYSQIVNDFQKGDIAEGYSVSREKKESFPLTVTSAQKNPTAFYLCASSFLQLDQPQHFGDGTRLSIL.